This T cell receptor beta chain came from a study of blood T cell repertoires in COVID-19. V dropped 8 bases and J dropped 8 bases, with 18 bases sitting between them. Per germline, CDR1 MNHEY and CDR2 SVGAGI. The CDR3 consists of 13 residues. Assay used: immunoSEQ multiplex PCR; TCRdb lists only in-frame clones, some missing. Among some 140,000 clones listed, around 79% were seen once. The chain joins TRBV6-5 to TRBJ1-1; D may be TRBD1 (6 bases). Sequenced sample: peripheral blood. The sequence came from a woman aged 65 to 85 with COVID-19, enrolled during active disease. For the CDR3, the DNA is TGTGCCAGCCGACCCCTGGGCGGGGGCGAAGCTTTCTTT. It encodes CASRPLGGGEAFF.